The present entry profiles one TCR beta chain with its context. Per the original data handling: Quantification of nucleated cells was approximated via reference gene primer amplification. Generated by immunoSEQ multiplex PCR, the TCRdb table keeps only in-frame clones and is missing some. V, J and clone size derive from that table, while D and trimming were established from the DNA sequence. The sample lists 150,000 to 200,000 clones, approximately 90% seen once, with around 1.9% in the top ten. Trimming pared 4 bases from V and 3 bases from J, leaving 14 bases between. Germline assignment: CDR1 LGHDT and CDR2 YNNKEL (reference sequence). The CDR3 is 15 residues long. This sample is drawn from a study of blood T cell repertoires in COVID-19. Study details: The United States, Italy and Spain were the sources of the acute and convalescent COVID-19 samples. PBMCs, B-cell-depleted T cells, or T cells provided the cDNA or gDNA that made up the material.

Sequencing was done on a sample of peripheral blood. This receptor was taken from a young man who had recovered from COVID-19. The chain links TRBV3-1 (or the pseudogene TRBV3-2) to TRBJ2-3; the D gene is possibly TRBD1 (6 bases). The CDR3 sequence: CASSLSTGLTDTQYF. The CDR3 nucleotides read TGTGCCAGCAGCCTATCGACAGGCCTAACAGATACGCAGTATTTT.